A single sample is the source of the 31 T cell receptor beta chains below, sequenced in a study of blood T cells in healthy people across ages. With a J-beta primer mix and a sample-barcoded 5' primer, a second PCR ran about 7 to 12 cycles. A single record per CDR3 protein comes from TCRdb applying MiXCR to the 5' RACE reads. Altogether 1.5 million to 2 million distinct CDR3 sequences are present, about two fifths being singletons, with the ten largest covering around 23%. Sequencing was performed on blood. These receptors all stem from a human donor in good health.

The V and J genes are TRBV14 and TRBJ2-1; 9 nucleotides agree with TRBD1. V gave up 3 bases and J gave up 7 bases; unmatched junction bases: 19. CDR1 is SGHDN, CDR2 FVKESK, per germline. CDR3 length: 19 residues. CDR3 in amino acids: CASSHSRTGALMRGNEQFF. CDR3 in DNA: TGTGCCAGCAGCCATTCCCGGACAGGGGCCCTAATGAGGGGTAATGAGCAGTTCTTC.

In its sample, this clonotype was seen a few times. This rearrangement joins TRBV29-1 to TRBJ2-7; D gene ambiguous. V was cut by 6 bases and J by 0 bases, with 12 bases left in between. CDR1 and CDR2 from the germline V gene are SQVTM and ANQGSEA. The length of the CDR3 is 13 residues. This chain's CDR3 is CSVLPFYSYEQYF. CDR3 bases: TGCAGCGTGCTTCCTTTTTACTCCTACGAGCAGTACTTC.

The table lists this clonotype with many counts. The V call is TRBV4-2, the J call TRBJ2-4; D gene uncertain. Trimming took off 2 bases at V and 8 bases at J, with 22 bases between the two ends. In germline, CDR1 is LGHNA, CDR2 YNFKEQ. This CDR3 region has 17 residues. CDR3 DNA: TGTGCCAGCAGCCAACGTCCGGACCAAATGAAAAGGGACATTCAGTACTTC. Translated, it gives CASSQRPDQMKRDIQYF.

The CDR3 nucleotides read TGTGCCAGCAGATCCGTAGCGGGGGGGGGAAATGAGCAGTTCTTC. Amino acids: CASRSVAGGGNEQFF. The rearrangement links TRBV7-2 to TRBJ2-1, with 11 bases fitting TRBD2. The junction had 8 bases not matched to a gene; V was cut back by 6 bases and J by 7 bases. Germline assignment: CDR1 SGHTA and CDR2 FQGNSA. The CDR3 length is 15 residues.

This clonotype was picked up a small number of times. The rearrangement uses TRBV29-1 and TRBJ1-2, with D uncertain. The ends were cut back, 4 bases at V and 5 bases at J, with 8 bases in the middle. This CDR3 comprises 11 residues. Germline-derived CDR1 and CDR2 are SQVTM and ANQGSEA. The CDR3 loop is CSVGIRYGYTF. The CDR3 bases are TGCAGCGTTGGAATTAGATATGGCTACACCTTC. Variable domain in full (rest from reference TRBV29-1 and TRBJ1-2): SAVISQKPSRDICQRGTSLTIQCQVDSQVTMMFWYRQQPGQSLTLIATANQGSEATYESGFVIDKFPISRPNLTFSTLTVSNMSPEDSSIYLCSVGIRYGYTFGSGTRLTVV.

The chain links TRBV12-3 or TRBV12-4 to TRBJ2-3; TRBD2 might be the D (6 bases). Trimming took off 0 bases at V and 2 bases at J, with 15 bases between the two ends. The length of the CDR3 is 17 residues. The CDR3 DNA sequence: TGTGCCAGCAGTTTAGCATCCCCAGGGACTTACACAGATACGCAGTATTTT. It is translated as CASSLASPGTYTDTQYF.

This clonotype showed up many times. The J gene is TRBJ2-7, the V gene TRBV4-1, with D possibly matching TRBD1 (7 bases). Trimming removed 2 bases at V and 1 base at J, with 15 bases between. The CDR3 contains 16 residues. Germline assignment: CDR1 MGHRA and CDR2 YSYEKL. CDR3 protein: CASSQLQGTLSYEQYF. The CDR3 region has the DNA TGCGCCAGCAGCCAATTACAGGGGACTCTTTCCTACGAGCAGTACTTC.

This clonotype was found many times. The rearrangement joins TRBV6-6 to TRBJ2-3; D not certain. Trimming left V 6 bases short and J 6 bases short, with 10 bases between. Germline V lookup: CDR1 MNHNY, CDR2 SVGAGI (reference sequence). This CDR3 is built from 12 residues. CDR3 sequence (DNA): TGTGCCAGCAGGGGCGATGGGGATACGCAGTATTTT. The encoded protein is CASRGDGDTQYF.

The chain links TRBV3-1 to TRBJ1-2; D gene uncertain. The V end was cut by 3 bases, the J end by 8 bases, with 10 bases between. The CDR3 consists of 12 residues. Germline V gives CDR1 LGHDT, CDR2 YNNKEL (reference sequence). CDR3 in DNA: TGTGCCAGCAGCCAGCTGGTCGGAGGCTACACCTTC. Protein: CASSQLVGGYTF. Based on the CDR3 plus reference TRBV3-1 and TRBJ1-2, the full variable domain is DTAVSQTPKYLVTQMGNDKSIKCEQNLGHDTMYWYKQDSKKFLKIMFSYNNKELIINETVPNRFSPKSPDKAHLNLHINSLELGDSAVYFCASSQLVGGYTFGSGTRLTVV.

In this sample, this clonotype turned up many times. CDR3 DNA: TGCAGCGTCGTGATGGCAGGGGGGGTCTACGAGCAGTACTTC. Translated, it gives CSVVMAGGVYEQYF. The chain has TRBV29-1 and TRBJ2-7; tentatively, D is TRBD1 or TRBD2 (7 bases each). V shed 6 bases and J shed 3 bases, with 18 bases lying between them. Germline CDR1 reads SQVTM; CDR2 reads ANQGSEA. The CDR3 has 14 amino acids.

The chain combines TRBV28 with TRBJ2-7; 11 bases line up with TRBD1. Germline V gives CDR1 MDHEN, CDR2 SYDVKM. Trimming at V came to 5 bases and at J to 5 bases, leaving 8 bases not matched to a gene. This CDR3 is 15 amino acids long. As DNA, the CDR3 is TGTGCCAGCAGTCCCTCAGGACAGGGGGCGAACGAGCAGTACTTC. Protein sequence: CASSPSGQGANEQYF.

The table lists this clonotype with a few counts. The chain carries TRBV20-1 and TRBJ1-2, with 10 nucleotides matching TRBD1. V lost 4 bases and J lost 5; bases outside the gene matches: 7. Looked up from germline, CDR1 is DFQATT and CDR2 is SNEGSKA (reference sequence). The CDR3 runs to 14 residues. The DNA for the CDR3 is TGCAGTGCTACCGACAGGGGGCTCCTATATGGCTACACCTTC. This gives the protein CSATDRGLLYGYTF.

This clonotype was detected only once. The chain carries TRBV2 and TRBJ2-2, with D possibly matching TRBD1 (6 bases). The V end was cut by 5 bases, the J end by 7 bases, with 14 bases between. CDR1 SNHLY and CDR2 FYNNEI come from the germline V gene. The CDR3 totals 14 residues. The CDR3 spells CASSPRGASGELFF. The CDR3 DNA reads as TGTGCCAGCAGTCCCAGGGGAGCTAGCGGGGAGCTGTTTTTT.

At least ten counts were recorded for this clonotype. The chain couples TRBV20-1 to TRBJ2-7; no firm D call. Trimming stripped 1 base from V and 1 base from J, with 5 bases between. Germline V lookup: CDR1 DFQATT, CDR2 SNEGSKA (reference sequence). The CDR3 runs 12 residues. The CDR3 sequence is CSARGGSYEQYF. CDR3 DNA: TGCAGTGCTAGAGGGGGTTCCTACGAGCAGTACTTC.

J is TRBJ2-2 and V is TRBV4-3; D assignment may be TRBD1 or TRBD2 (7 bases each). Trimming removed 4 bases from V and 0 bases from J, with 18 bases in between. The CDR3 sequence is 18 residues long. Germline CDR1 and CDR2: LGHNA and YSLEER. CDR3 sequence (DNA): TGCGCCAGCAGCCCAAGGGGGCGGGGGCCTTCGAACACCGGGGAGCTGTTTTTT. Residues: CASSPRGRGPSNTGELFF.

The CDR3: CASSLGTVRTQYF. CDR3 in DNA: TGTGCCAGCAGCTTAGGTACAGTCCGTACGCAGTATTTT. This chain joins TRBV11-2 and TRBJ2-3; D is unclear. The ends were cut back, 1 base at V and 8 bases at J, with 10 bases in the middle. In germline, CDR1 is SGHAT, CDR2 FQNNGV. This CDR3 contains 13 residues.

The rearrangement joins TRBV20-1 to TRBJ2-1; 7 nucleotides align to TRBD2. Looked up from germline, CDR1 is DFQATT and CDR2 is SNEGSKA (reference sequence). The CDR3 has 17 amino acids. Trimming cost V 4 bases and J 0 bases; bases outside gene matches: 12. The CDR3 sequence: CSATRLATSGSYNEQFF. CDR3 in DNA: TGCAGTGCTACCAGACTAGCAACTTCGGGCTCCTACAATGAGCAGTTCTTC.

The J gene is TRBJ2-7, the V gene TRBV5-1, with D perhaps matching TRBD1 (6 bases). The CDR3 loop spans 15 amino acids. Trimming stripped 5 bases from V and 3 bases from J, with 18 bases between. Germline V lookup: CDR1 SGHRS, CDR2 YFSETQ. CDR3 sequence: CASRPTQGVGYEQYF. The CDR3 bases are TGCGCCAGCAGGCCCACACAGGGCGTCGGCTACGAGCAGTACTTC. The full variable domain, with the rest looked up from reference TRBV5-1 and TRBJ2-7, is KAGVTQTPRYLIKTRGQQVTLSCSPISGHRSVSWYQQTPGQGLQFLFEYFSETQRNKGNFPGRFSGRQFSNSRSEMNVSTLELGDSALYLCASRPTQGVGYEQYFGPGTRLTVT.

The table lists this clonotype with a few counts. This sequence joins TRBV5-1 and TRBJ2-1; D gene ambiguous. V lost 2 bases to trimming and J lost 1 base, with 7 bases between them. Germline CDR1 reads SGHRS; CDR2 reads YFSETQ. This CDR3 is 14 amino acids long. The CDR3, as DNA: TGCGCCAGCAGCTTCGACTCGTCCTACAATGAGCAGTTCTTC. Protein product: CASSFDSSYNEQFF.

The chain uses TRBV7-2 and TRBJ2-5, with TRBD2 matching over 15 bases. This CDR3 contains 17 residues. Losses at the gene ends were 5 bases for V and 1 base for J; bases not matched to a gene: 5. Germline V gives CDR1 SGHTA, CDR2 FQGNSA. The DNA of the CDR3 is TGTGCCAGCAGCACGGGACTAGCGGGGGGCCTCCAAGAGACCCAGTACTTC. Translation gives CASSTGLAGGLQETQYF.

This clonotype was counted between two and nine times. The chain carries TRBV7-2 and TRBJ2-3; either TRBD1 or TRBD2 may supply D (6 bases each). Trimming shortened V by 11 bases and J by 1 base, and 13 bases separated the two germline ends. From germline, CDR1 is SGHTA and CDR2 FQGNSA. The CDR3 loop spans 13 amino acids. The CDR3 nucleotides read TGTGCCGGAAAACGGGGGCGCACAGATACGCAGTATTTT. Amino acid sequence: CAGKRGRTDTQYF.

This clonotype was detected ten times or more. The CDR3 loop is CASSPRQPPLYEQYF. The CDR3 coding sequence is TGCGCCAGCAGCCCACGACAGCCCCCTCTCTACGAGCAGTACTTC. The gene calls are TRBV5-1 and TRBJ2-7, with D possibly matching TRBD1 (5 bases). The germline V gene has CDR1 SGHRS and CDR2 YFSETQ. CDR3 size: 15 residues. V was pared by 4 bases and J by 3 bases, with 17 bases between.

This chain connects TRBV7-9 to TRBJ1-4; D is ambiguous. The V and J ends lost 1 base and 3 bases respectively, with 6 bases between them. This CDR3 has 14 amino acids. CDR1 is SEHNR, CDR2 FQNEAQ, per germline (reference sequence). The CDR3 sequence is CASSLGESNEKLFF. CDR3 DNA sequence: TGTGCCAGCAGCTTAGGTGAATCTAATGAAAAACTGTTTTTT. The complete variable domain, with remaining parts taken from reference TRBV7-9 and TRBJ1-4, reads DTGVSQNPRHKITKRGQNVTFRCDPISEHNRLYWYRQTLGQGPEFLTYFQNEAQLEKSRLLSDRFSAERPKGSFSTLEIQRTEQGDSAMYLCASSLGESNEKLFFGSGTQLSVL.

The chain uses TRBV5-1 and TRBJ2-1; D is uncertain. CDR3 size: 15 residues. The V end lost 1 base, the J end lost 7 bases, and 15 bases lay between the germline ends. Germline CDR1 is SGHRS and CDR2 is YFSETQ. As DNA, the CDR3 is TGCGCCAGCAGCTTGCCTGGAAGGAATGTGAATGAGCAGTTCTTC. It yields the protein CASSLPGRNVNEQFF.

This clonotype came up a few times. J is TRBJ2-1 and V is TRBV4-1, with 7 bases fitting TRBD2. The CDR3 loop spans 17 amino acids. Germline values: CDR1 MGHRA, CDR2 YSYEKL. V lost 1 base to trimming and J lost 8 bases; unmatched junction nucleotides: 14. CDR3 DNA sequence: TGCGCCAGCAGCCAAGGTGGAGGGGCGGGGGAACTATATGAGCAGTTCTTC. Protein: CASSQGGGAGELYEQFF.

This clonotype showed up just a few times. V gene TRBV5-1 combines with J gene TRBJ2-7; no clear D. Per germline, CDR1 SGHRS and CDR2 YFSETQ. Trimming took 4 bases from V and 5 from J, leaving 7 bases between them. This CDR3 spans 11 amino acids. The CDR3 protein is CASSGFHEQYF. The CDR3 DNA reads as TGCGCCAGCAGCGGATTCCACGAGCAGTACTTC.

The rearrangement joins TRBV4-3 to TRBJ1-1; 7 nucleotides match TRBD1. Looked up from germline, CDR1 is LGHNA and CDR2 is YSLEER. The CDR3 has 18 residues. The J segment lost 3 bases and the V segment lost 0 bases, leaving 13 bases of the junction unmatched. This CDR3 reads CASSQELAGGLRDTEAFF. CDR3 DNA sequence: TGCGCCAGCAGCCAAGAGTTGGCAGGGGGTCTTCGGGACACTGAAGCTTTCTTT.

The chain is built from TRBV5-1 and TRBJ2-1; weak D call: TRBD2 (6 bases). The CDR3 has 15 amino acids. CDR1 is SGHRS, CDR2 YFSETQ, per germline. Trimming removed 0 bases at V and 2 bases at J, with 9 bases between. The CDR3 sequence is CASSLERTTYNEQFF. CDR3 bases: TGCGCCAGCAGCTTGGAACGGACTACCTACAATGAGCAGTTCTTC.

Notes on this clonotype: A read error may produce the germline difference seen at one junction end. The J gene is TRBJ1-2, the V gene TRBV9, with D maybe TRBD1 (6 bases). The CDR3 extends over 16 amino acids. Germline V gene lookup returns CDR1 SGDLS and CDR2 YYNGEE. This chain's CDR3 is CASSVGPQGTLYGYTF. As DNA, the CDR3 is TGTGCCAGCAGTGTAGGCCCCCAGGGGACCCTGTATGGCTACACCTTC.

This rearrangement joins TRBV6-6 to TRBJ2-7; D possibly corresponds to TRBD1 (5 bases). The DNA matches TRBJ2-5 better at its end, which makes the J call doubtful. The CDR3 sequence is 15 residues long. Germline V CDR1 and CDR2: MNHNY, SVGAGI (reference sequence). The CDR3 coding sequence is TGTGCCAGCACCCACCGGGTGGGGCAGGGAGAGACCCAGTACTTC. Its protein product is CASTHRVGQGETQYF.

The rearrangement links TRBV6-1 to TRBJ2-1, with D perhaps assigned TRBD1 or TRBD2 (5 bases each). The germline V and J ends were trimmed by 3 bases and 6 bases, with 12 bases remaining between them. The CDR3 totals 14 residues. Per the germline V gene, CDR1 is MNHNS and CDR2 is SASEGT. The CDR3 nucleotides are TGTGCCAGCAGTGACAACCGGGACCTCAATGAGCAGTTCTTC. This encodes CASSDNRDLNEQFF.